This T cell receptor beta chain was captured by sequencing in a study of PD-L1 blockade in urothelial cancer. At the level of the study: Blood was analyzed 3 weeks (second dose) and 6 weeks after treatment start.

A spike-in of synthetic TCR analog templates was added to each PCR. Sequenced by immunoSEQ multiplex PCR; TCRdb stores in-frame clones only, minus some. The sample has tens of thousands of clones, under 95% seen once. The germline gives CDR1 MGHRA, CDR2 YSYEKL. The CDR3 is 14 residues long. Trimming stripped 0 bases from V and 0 bases from J, with 4 bases between. Time point noted: peripheral blood 6 weeks after treatment start. Patients' urothelial carcinoma was locally advanced or metastatic. In its sample, this clone was seen once. What it recognizes is unknown. Regarding the study as a whole: Patients who had durable benefit saw their tumor-associated blood clones expand more at 3 weeks.

The material was PBMCs, obtained around atezolizumab (anti-PD-L1) treatment. The receptor's source is a woman aged 60-75 years with urothelial cancer. This chain links TRBV4-1 with TRBJ2-3; D gene unclear. The CDR3 nucleotides read TGCGCCAGCAGCCAAGACCCTAGCACAGATACGCAGTATTTT. Encoded protein: CASSQDPSTDTQYF.